This entry features one T cell receptor beta chain sequence. CDR3 length: 13 residues. V lost 7 bases, J lost 4 bases, and 4 bases stayed unmatched. Germline V gives CDR1 SQVTM, CDR2 ANQGSEA. Authors' processing steps: Amplified reference gene primers provided the basis for estimating nucleated cell counts. Only in-frame clones appear in the TCRdb table, and some are missing; sequencing was by immunoSEQ multiplex PCR. That table supplies the V and J calls and clone size; D and trimming were determined from the DNA. The sample includes roughly 46,000 clones, over 75% of them seen just once. This sample stems from a study of blood T cell repertoires in COVID-19. Turning to the study itself: Spain, Italy and the United States supplied samples that represented acute and convalescent COVID-19. T cells, B-cell-depleted T cells, or PBMCs provided the cDNA or gDNA that served as material.

The sample was peripheral blood. This clonotype was sampled from a human donor with active COVID-19. The donor label of this sample is uncertain. The chain recombines TRBV29-1 with TRBJ1-6, with 7 nucleotides matching TRBD1. The CDR3 region has the DNA TGCAGCGCCAGACAGGGTTATAATTCACCCCTCCACTTT. Amino acid sequence: CSARQGYNSPLHF.